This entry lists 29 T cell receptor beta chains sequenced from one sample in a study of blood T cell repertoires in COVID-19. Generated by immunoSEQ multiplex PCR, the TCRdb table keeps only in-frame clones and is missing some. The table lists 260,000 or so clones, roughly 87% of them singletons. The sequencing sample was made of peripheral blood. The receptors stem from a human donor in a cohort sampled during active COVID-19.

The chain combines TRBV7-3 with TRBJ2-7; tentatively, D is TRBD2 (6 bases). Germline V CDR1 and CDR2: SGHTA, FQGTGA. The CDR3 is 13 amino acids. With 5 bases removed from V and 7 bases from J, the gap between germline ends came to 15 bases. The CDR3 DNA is TGTGCCAGCAGCCGCGGGGTGTCTGGGGAGCAGTACTTC. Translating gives CASSRGVSGEQYF.

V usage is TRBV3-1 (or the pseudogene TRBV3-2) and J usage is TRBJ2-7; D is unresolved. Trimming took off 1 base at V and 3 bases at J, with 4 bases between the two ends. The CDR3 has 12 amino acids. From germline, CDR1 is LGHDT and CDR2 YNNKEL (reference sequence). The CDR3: CASSQVVYEQYF. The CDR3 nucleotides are TGTGCCAGCAGCCAAGTAGTCTACGAGCAGTACTTC.

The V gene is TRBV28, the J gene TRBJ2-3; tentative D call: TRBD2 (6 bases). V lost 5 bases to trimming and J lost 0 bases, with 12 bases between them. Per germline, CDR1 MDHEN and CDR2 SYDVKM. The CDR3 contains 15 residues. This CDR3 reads CASSPWEASTDTQYF. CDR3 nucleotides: TGTGCCAGCAGTCCCTGGGAGGCTAGCACAGATACGCAGTATTTT.

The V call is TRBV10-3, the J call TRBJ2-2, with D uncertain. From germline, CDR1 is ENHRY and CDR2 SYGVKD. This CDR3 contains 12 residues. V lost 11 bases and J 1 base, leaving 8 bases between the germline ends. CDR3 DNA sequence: TGTGCCGCCCGACAGAACACCGGGGAGCTGTTTTTT. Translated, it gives CAARQNTGELFF.

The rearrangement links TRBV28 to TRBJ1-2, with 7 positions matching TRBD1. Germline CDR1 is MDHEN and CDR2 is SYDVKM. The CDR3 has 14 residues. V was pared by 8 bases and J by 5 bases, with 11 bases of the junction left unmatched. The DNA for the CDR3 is TGTGCCAGCGGCGTAGGGAACAGGGGTTATGGCTACACCTTC. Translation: CASGVGNRGYGYTF.

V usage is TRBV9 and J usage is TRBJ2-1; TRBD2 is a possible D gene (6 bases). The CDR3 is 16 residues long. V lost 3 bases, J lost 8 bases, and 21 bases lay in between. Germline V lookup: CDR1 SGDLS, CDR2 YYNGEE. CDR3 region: CASSASAVTWGDEQFF. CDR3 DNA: TGTGCCAGCAGCGCTTCTGCGGTAACCTGGGGGGATGAGCAGTTCTTC.

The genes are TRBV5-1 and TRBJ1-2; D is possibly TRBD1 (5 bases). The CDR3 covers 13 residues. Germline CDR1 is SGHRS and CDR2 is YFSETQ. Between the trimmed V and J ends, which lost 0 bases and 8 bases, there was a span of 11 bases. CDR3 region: CASSLAGRDGYTF. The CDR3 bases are TGCGCCAGCAGCTTGGCAGGGAGGGACGGCTACACCTTC.

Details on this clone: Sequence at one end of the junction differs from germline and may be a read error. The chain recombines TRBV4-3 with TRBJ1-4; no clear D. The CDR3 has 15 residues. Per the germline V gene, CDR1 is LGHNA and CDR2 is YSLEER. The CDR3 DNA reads TGCGCCAGCAACCTTCCTGCCGCTGGCCATGAAAAGCTGTTTTTT. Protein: CASNLPAAGHEKLFF.

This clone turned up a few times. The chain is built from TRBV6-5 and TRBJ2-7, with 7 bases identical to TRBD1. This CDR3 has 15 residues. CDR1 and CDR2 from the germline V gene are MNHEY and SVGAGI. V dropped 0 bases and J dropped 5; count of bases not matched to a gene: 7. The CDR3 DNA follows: TGTGCCAGCAGTTACTCGATAGGGGGCTCAGACGAGCAGTACTTC. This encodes CASSYSIGGSDEQYF.

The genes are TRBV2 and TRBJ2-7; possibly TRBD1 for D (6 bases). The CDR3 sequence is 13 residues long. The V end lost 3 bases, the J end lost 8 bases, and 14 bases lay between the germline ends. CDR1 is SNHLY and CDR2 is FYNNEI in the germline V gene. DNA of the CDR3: TGTGCCAGCAGTGAGACTTACAGGGTGAAGCAGTACTTC. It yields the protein CASSETYRVKQYF. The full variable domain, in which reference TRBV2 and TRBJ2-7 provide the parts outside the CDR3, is EPEVTQTPSHQVTQMGQEVILRCVPISNHLYFYWYRQILGQKVEFLVSFYNNEISEKSEIFDDQFSVERPDGSNFTLKIRSTKLEDSAMYFCASSETYRVKQYFGPGTRLTVT.

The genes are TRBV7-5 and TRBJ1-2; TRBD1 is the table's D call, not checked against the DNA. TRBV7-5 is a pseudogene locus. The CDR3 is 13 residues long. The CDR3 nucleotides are TGTGCCAGAAGCTGCCGGGACAGGTACGGCTACACCTTC. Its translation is CARSCRDRYGYTF.

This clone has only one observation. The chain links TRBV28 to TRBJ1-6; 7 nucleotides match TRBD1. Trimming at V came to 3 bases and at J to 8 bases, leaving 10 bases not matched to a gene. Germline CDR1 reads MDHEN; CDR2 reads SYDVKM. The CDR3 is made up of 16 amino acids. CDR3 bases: TGTGCCAGCAGTTTGTCGGGACAGAACATTCATTCACCCCTCCACTTT. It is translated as CASSLSGQNIHSPLHF.

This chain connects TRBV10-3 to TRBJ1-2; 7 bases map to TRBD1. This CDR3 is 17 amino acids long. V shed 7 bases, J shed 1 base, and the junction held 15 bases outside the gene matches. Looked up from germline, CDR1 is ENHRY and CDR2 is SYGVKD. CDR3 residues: CAITNPQGGPYNYGYTF. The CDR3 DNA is TGTGCCATCACTAACCCCCAGGGGGGACCCTATAACTATGGCTACACCTTC.

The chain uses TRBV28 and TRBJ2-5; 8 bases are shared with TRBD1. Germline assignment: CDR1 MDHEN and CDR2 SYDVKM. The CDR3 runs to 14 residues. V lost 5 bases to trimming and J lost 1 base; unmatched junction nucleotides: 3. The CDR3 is CASSRDRTQETQYF. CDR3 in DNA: TGTGCCAGCAGTCGGGACAGGACCCAAGAGACCCAGTACTTC.

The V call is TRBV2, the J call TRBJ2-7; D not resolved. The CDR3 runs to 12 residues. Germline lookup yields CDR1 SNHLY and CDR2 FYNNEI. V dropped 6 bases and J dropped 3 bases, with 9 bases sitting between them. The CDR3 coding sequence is TGTGCCAGCAGGGCCAGGCTCTACGAGCAGTACTTC. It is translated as CASRARLYEQYF.

CDR3 region: CATSGVYNEQFF. In DNA form, the CDR3 reads TGTGCCACCAGCGGGGTGTACAATGAGCAGTTCTTC. The genes are TRBV24-1 and TRBJ2-1; tentative D call: TRBD2 (5 bases). The CDR3 covers 12 residues. Germline lookup yields CDR1 KGHDR and CDR2 SFDVKD. Trimming cost V 7 bases and J 4 bases, with 7 bases left between them.

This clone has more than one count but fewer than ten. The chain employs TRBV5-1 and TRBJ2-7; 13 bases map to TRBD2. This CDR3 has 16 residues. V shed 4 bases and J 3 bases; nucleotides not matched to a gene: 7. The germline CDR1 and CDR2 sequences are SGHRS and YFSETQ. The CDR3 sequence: CASSPWTSGSGYEQYF. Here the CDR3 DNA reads TGCGCCAGCAGCCCGTGGACTAGCGGGAGTGGCTACGAGCAGTACTTC.

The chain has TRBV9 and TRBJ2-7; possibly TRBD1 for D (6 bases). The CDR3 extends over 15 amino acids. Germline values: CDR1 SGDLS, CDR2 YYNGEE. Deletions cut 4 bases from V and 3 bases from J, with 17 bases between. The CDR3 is CASSRGGQPYYEQYF. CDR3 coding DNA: TGTGCCAGCAGCCGAGGCGGACAGCCGTACTACGAGCAGTACTTC.

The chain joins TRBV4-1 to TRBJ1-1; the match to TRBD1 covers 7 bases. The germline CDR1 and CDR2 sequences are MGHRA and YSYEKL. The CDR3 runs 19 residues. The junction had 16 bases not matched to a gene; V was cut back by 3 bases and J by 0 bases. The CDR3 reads CASSHSGRDSFNMNTEAFF. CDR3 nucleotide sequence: TGCGCCAGCAGCCACTCCGGCCGGGACAGCTTCAACATGAACACTGAAGCTTTCTTT.

This CDR3 is CASSYKTSGASGANVLTF. CDR3 DNA: TGTGCCAGCAGTTATAAGACTAGCGGGGCTTCTGGGGCCAACGTCCTGACTTTC. The chain employs TRBV7-6 and TRBJ2-6; 11 bases fit TRBD2. The CDR3 consists of 18 residues. Germline trimming cut 6 bases from V and 1 base from J; bases unmatched to any gene: 8. CDR1 SGHVS and CDR2 FNYEAQ come from the germline V gene.

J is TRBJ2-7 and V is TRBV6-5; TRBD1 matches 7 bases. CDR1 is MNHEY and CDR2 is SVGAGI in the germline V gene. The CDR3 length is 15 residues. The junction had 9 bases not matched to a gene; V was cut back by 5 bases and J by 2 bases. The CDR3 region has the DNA TGTGCCAGCAGTAGGGGGACAGTTCTGACCTACGAGCAGTACTTC. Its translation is CASSRGTVLTYEQYF.

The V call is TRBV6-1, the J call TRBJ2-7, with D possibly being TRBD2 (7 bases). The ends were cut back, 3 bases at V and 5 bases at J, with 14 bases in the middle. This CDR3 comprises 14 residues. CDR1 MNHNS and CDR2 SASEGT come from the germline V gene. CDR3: CASSEGGGLDEQYF. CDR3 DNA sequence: TGTGCCAGCAGTGAGGGAGGGGGACTCGACGAGCAGTACTTC.

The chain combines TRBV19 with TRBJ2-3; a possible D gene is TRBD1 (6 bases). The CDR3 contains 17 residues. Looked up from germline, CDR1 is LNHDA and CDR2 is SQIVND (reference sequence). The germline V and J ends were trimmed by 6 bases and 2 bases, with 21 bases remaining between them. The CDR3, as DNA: TGTGCCAGTAGCAGGAGTAACAGGGTCCGAGTCACAGATACGCAGTATTTT. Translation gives CASSRSNRVRVTDTQYF.

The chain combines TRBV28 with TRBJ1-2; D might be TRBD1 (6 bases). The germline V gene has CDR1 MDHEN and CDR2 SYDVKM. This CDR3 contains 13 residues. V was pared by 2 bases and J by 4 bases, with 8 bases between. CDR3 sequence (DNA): TGTGCCAGCAGTTTACAGGGGATCTATGGCTACACCTTC. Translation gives CASSLQGIYGYTF.

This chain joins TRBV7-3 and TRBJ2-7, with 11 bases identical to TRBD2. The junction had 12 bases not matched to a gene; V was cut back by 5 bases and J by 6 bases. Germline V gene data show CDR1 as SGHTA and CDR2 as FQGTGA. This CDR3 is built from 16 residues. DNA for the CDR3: TGTGCCAGCAGCCCGAAGACTAGCGGGACTGAGGGCGAGCAGTACTTC. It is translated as CASSPKTSGTEGEQYF.

CDR3 nucleotides: TGTGCCAGCAGCGTTAGGGCAGGGCGCGATGAGCAGTTCTTC. The encoded protein is CASSVRAGRDEQFF. The chain uses TRBV9 and TRBJ2-1; a weak D match, TRBD1 (5 bases). This CDR3 is built from 14 residues. Trimming left V 2 bases short and J 8 bases short, with 14 bases between. Germline CDR1 reads SGDLS; CDR2 reads YYNGEE.

This chain's CDR3 is CGAGGSNQPQHF. DNA of the CDR3: TGTGGGGCCGGGGGGAGCAATCAGCCCCAGCATTTT. The chain links TRBV28 to TRBJ1-5; possibly TRBD1 for D (5 bases). Per germline, CDR1 MDHEN and CDR2 SYDVKM. CDR3 length: 12 amino acids.

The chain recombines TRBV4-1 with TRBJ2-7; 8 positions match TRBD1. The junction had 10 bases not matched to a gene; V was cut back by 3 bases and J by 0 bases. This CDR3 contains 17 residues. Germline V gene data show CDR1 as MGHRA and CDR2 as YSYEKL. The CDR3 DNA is TGCGCCAGCAGCCACGGACTGAAGACAGGGGACTCCTACGAGCAGTACTTC. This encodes CASSHGLKTGDSYEQYF.

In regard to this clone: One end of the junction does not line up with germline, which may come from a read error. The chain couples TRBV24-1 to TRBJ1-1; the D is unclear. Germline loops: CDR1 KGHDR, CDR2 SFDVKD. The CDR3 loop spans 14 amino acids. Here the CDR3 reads CATSDSGRNTDAFF. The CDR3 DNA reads TGTGCCACCAGTGATTCCGGGAGAAACACTGATGCTTTCTTT.